Listed here are 31 T cell receptor beta chains from one sample, sequenced in a study of blood T cell repertoires in COVID-19. Some clones are missing from TCRdb's copy, which holds only in-frame ones; the method was immunoSEQ multiplex PCR. The repertoire holds more than 250,000 clones, with over 75% as singletons. Sequenced sample: peripheral blood. The receptors shown here come from a man aged 45 to 65 with active or convalescent COVID-19.

The chain combines TRBV30 with TRBJ1-1, with 8 bases identical to TRBD1. Germline assignment: CDR1 GTSNPN and CDR2 SVGIG (reference sequence). Trimming at V came to 2 bases and at J to 4 bases, leaving 3 bases not matched to a gene. The CDR3 covers 13 residues. The CDR3 sequence: CAWSKTGGTEAFF. The CDR3 coding sequence is TGTGCCTGGAGTAAAACAGGGGGCACTGAAGCTTTCTTT.

The rearrangement joins TRBV7-2 to TRBJ2-3, with D unclear. There are 12 residues in the CDR3. Germline loops: CDR1 SGHTA, CDR2 FQGNSA. Trimming stripped 5 bases from V and 2 bases from J, with 5 bases between. DNA of the CDR3: TGTGCCAGCAGCAAACTCACAGATACGCAGTATTTT. This codes for CASSKLTDTQYF. Combining the CDR3 with reference TRBV7-2 and TRBJ2-3 gives the whole variable domain GAGVSQSPSNKVTEKGKDVELRCDPISGHTALYWYRQSLGQGLEFLIYFQGNSAPDKSGLPSDRFSAERTGGSVSTLTIQRTQQEDSAVYLCASSKLTDTQYFGPGTRLTVL.

V usage is TRBV30 and J usage is TRBJ1-3; maybe TRBD1 (6 bases). CDR1 and CDR2 from the germline V gene are GTSNPN and SVGIG (reference sequence). This CDR3 spans 14 amino acids. The V end lost 3 bases, the J end lost 2 bases, and 11 bases lay between the germline ends. CDR3 protein: CAWRGGTPGNTIYF. The CDR3 DNA sequence: TGTGCCTGGAGGGGGGGGACACCTGGAAACACCATATATTTT.

The chain couples TRBV19 to TRBJ2-3; 9 bases match TRBD2. The CDR3 consists of 16 residues. V dropped 4 bases and J dropped 6; count of bases not matched to a gene: 11. Germline CDR1 and CDR2: LNHDA and SQIVND (reference sequence). Written as DNA, the CDR3 is TGTGCCAGTAGTACGCTAGCGGGGCCCCCCGGGGATACGCAGTATTTT. Its translation: CASSTLAGPPGDTQYF.

The CDR3 spells CAWSVQPTPGTEAFF. The CDR3 DNA reads as TGTGCCTGGAGTGTACAGCCAACTCCGGGGACTGAAGCTTTCTTT. V is TRBV30 and J is TRBJ1-1, with D unresolved. CDR3 size: 15 residues. Germline values: CDR1 GTSNPN, CDR2 SVGIG (reference sequence). V gave up 0 bases and J gave up 5 bases, with 16 bases separating them.

The chain couples TRBV3-1 (or the pseudogene TRBV3-2) to TRBJ2-5; a possible D gene is TRBD2 (8 bases). The V gene's germline CDR1 is LGHDT and CDR2 YNNKEL (reference sequence). The CDR3 runs to 16 residues. Deletions cut 5 bases from V and 2 bases from J, with 18 bases between. As DNA, the CDR3 is TGTGCCAGCAGCACGCACAGGGGACTAGGGCAAGAGACCCAGTACTTC. Amino acids: CASSTHRGLGQETQYF.

This clone has just one count. V is TRBV2 and J is TRBJ2-3, with a weak D call TRBD2 (5 bases). This CDR3 comprises 15 residues. Germline V gene lookup returns CDR1 SNHLY and CDR2 FYNNEI. Between the trimmed V and J ends, which lost 4 bases and 1 base, there was a span of 12 bases. CDR3 region: CASSAGSPGTDTQYF. The CDR3, as DNA: TGTGCCAGCAGTGCGGGAAGCCCCGGCACAGATACGCAGTATTTT.

The rearrangement links TRBV4-3 to TRBJ2-2; perhaps TRBD1 as D (5 bases). Germline CDR1 LGHNA, CDR2 YSLEER. V lost 5 bases to trimming and J lost 4 bases, with 11 bases between them. This CDR3 contains 14 residues. Written as DNA, the CDR3 is TGCGCCAGCAGCGCGCAGGGTGGCACCGGGGAGCTGTTTTTT. Translating gives CASSAQGGTGELFF.

This chain connects TRBV6-5 to TRBJ2-7, with 9 bases that match TRBD1. Germline V gene data show CDR1 as MNHEY and CDR2 as SVGAGI. V was clipped by 0 bases and J by 6 bases; unmatched bases: 3. The CDR3 runs to 14 residues. CDR3 sequence: CASSYSQTGGEQYF. CDR3 nucleotide sequence: TGTGCCAGCAGTTACTCACAGACAGGGGGCGAGCAGTACTTC.

This sequence joins TRBV14 and TRBJ2-5, with D possibly matching TRBD2 (6 bases). Between the trimmed V and J ends, which lost 3 bases and 6 bases, there was a span of 11 bases. Germline CDR1 reads SGHDN; CDR2 reads FVKESK. This CDR3 comprises 13 residues. The CDR3 spells CASSQNAGQTQYF. The DNA for the CDR3 is TGTGCCAGCAGCCAGAACGCGGGACAGACCCAGTACTTC.

This clone showed up just a few times. The chain is built from TRBV6-2 or TRBV6-3 and TRBJ2-5; a weak D match, TRBD1 (5 bases). The germline gives CDR1 MNHEY, CDR2 SVGEGT. The CDR3 sequence is 14 residues long. The germline V and J ends were trimmed by 4 bases and 5 bases, with 14 bases remaining between them. The CDR3 reads CASSSALGVETQYF. CDR3 in DNA: TGTGCCAGCAGTTCGGCGCTAGGGGTGGAGACCCAGTACTTC.

The V call is TRBV30, the J call TRBJ2-7; D uncertain. Germline V gives CDR1 GTSNPN, CDR2 SVGIG (reference sequence). V was pared by 2 bases and J by 1 base, with 3 bases between. The CDR3 runs to 11 residues. The DNA for the CDR3 is TGTGCCTGGAGTCCATCCTACGAGCAGTACTTC. It is translated as CAWSPSYEQYF.

This rearrangement joins TRBV4-2 to TRBJ1-2; 7 bases line up with TRBD1. The V and J ends lost 5 bases and 0 bases, in that order; junction bases with no gene match: 6. This CDR3 has 15 amino acids. Per germline, CDR1 LGHNA and CDR2 YNFKEQ. CDR3 residues: CASSDQQGSNYGYTF. DNA for the CDR3: TGTGCCAGCAGCGACCAACAGGGGTCTAACTATGGCTACACCTTC.

J is TRBJ2-2 and V is TRBV7-2; TRBD2 is a possible D gene (5 bases). CDR1 and CDR2 from the germline V gene are SGHTA and FQGNSA. V lost 5 bases to trimming and J lost 6 bases, with 13 bases between them. The CDR3 covers 14 residues. The CDR3 reads CASSTTSAAGELFF. The CDR3 DNA reads TGTGCCAGCAGCACTACTAGTGCCGCCGGGGAGCTGTTTTTT. Full variable domain (missing parts from reference TRBV7-2 and TRBJ2-2): GAGVSQSPSNKVTEKGKDVELRCDPISGHTALYWYRQSLGQGLEFLIYFQGNSAPDKSGLPSDRFSAERTGGSVSTLTIQRTQQEDSAVYLCASSTTSAAGELFFGEGSRLTVL.

This rearrangement joins TRBV11-2 to TRBJ2-7; 8 bases are shared with TRBD1. The CDR3 runs to 15 residues. Germline-derived CDR1 and CDR2 are SGHAT and FQNNGV. The J segment lost 5 bases and the V segment lost 1 base, leaving 7 bases of the junction unmatched. DNA for the CDR3: TGTGCCAGCAGCTTAGGATGGTCAGGGGGCAACGAGCAGTACTTC. Protein product: CASSLGWSGGNEQYF. Using reference TRBV11-2 and TRBJ2-7 for the parts outside the CDR3, the full variable domain is EAGVAQSPRYKIIEKRQSVAFWCNPISGHATLYWYQQILGQGPKLLIQFQNNGVVDDSQLPKDRFSAERLKGVDSTLKIQPAKLEDSAVYLCASSLGWSGGNEQYFGPGTRLTVT.

A few counts support this clone. The rearrangement links TRBV2 to TRBJ2-2; 7 bases agree with TRBD2. Germline lookup yields CDR1 SNHLY and CDR2 FYNNEI. The CDR3 length is 14 residues. Unmatched junction bases numbered 1, after V lost 6 bases and J lost 0 bases. Written as DNA, the CDR3 is TGTGCCAGCAGGCTAGCGGCGAACACCGGGGAGCTGTTTTTT. Translated, it gives CASRLAANTGELFF. Drawing the rest from reference TRBV2 and TRBJ2-2, the complete variable domain is EPEVTQTPSHQVTQMGQEVILRCVPISNHLYFYWYRQILGQKVEFLVSFYNNEISEKSEIFDDQFSVERPDGSNFTLKIRSTKLEDSAMYFCASRLAANTGELFFGEGSRLTVL.

The chain combines TRBV3-1 (or the pseudogene TRBV3-2) with TRBJ1-4; tentatively, D is TRBD1 (6 bases). The CDR3 length is 18 residues. The V end lost 0 bases, the J end lost 10 bases, and 24 bases lay between the germline ends. CDR1 is LGHDT and CDR2 is YNNKEL in the germline V gene (reference sequence). The CDR3 coding sequence is TGTGCCAGCAGCCAAGAAAGCTCCTCGACAGGCCTTAGGGGAAAACTGTTTTTT. Translating it yields CASSQESSSTGLRGKLFF.

V gene TRBV7-9 combines with J gene TRBJ1-1; D remains ambiguous. The CDR3 runs to 16 residues. CDR1 SEHNR and CDR2 FQNEAQ come from the germline V gene (reference sequence). Trimming shortened V by 5 bases and J by 1 base, and 17 bases separated the two germline ends. CDR3 DNA: TGTGCCAGCAGCATATATACGTCGACAAGGAACACTGAAGCTTTCTTT. Protein product: CASSIYTSTRNTEAFF. Looking up the rest from reference TRBV7-9 and TRBJ1-1 gives the full variable domain: DTGVSQNPRHKITKRGQNVTFRCDPISEHNRLYWYRQTLGQGPEFLTYFQNEAQLEKSRLLSDRFSAERPKGSFSTLEIQRTEQGDSAMYLCASSIYTSTRNTEAFFGQGTRLTVV.

This clone was counted many times. CDR3 region: CASSVVQVGYNEQFF. For the CDR3, the DNA is TGTGCCAGCAGTGTGGTTCAGGTAGGCTACAATGAGCAGTTCTTC. The V and J genes are TRBV2 and TRBJ2-1; D remains unclear. From germline, CDR1 is SNHLY and CDR2 FYNNEI. The CDR3 consists of 15 residues. Trimming took 4 bases from V and 3 from J, leaving 13 bases between them.

This chain joins TRBV10-3 and TRBJ2-7; 9 bases are shared with TRBD1. Germline V lookup: CDR1 ENHRY, CDR2 SYGVKD. This CDR3 contains 13 residues. Trimming removed 5 bases from V and 6 bases from J; junction bases left unmatched: 5. The CDR3 protein is CAISQRDRVEQYF. The CDR3 coding sequence is TGTGCCATCAGTCAAAGGGACAGGGTCGAGCAGTACTTC.

The J gene is TRBJ2-3, the V gene TRBV11-2; TRBD1 might be the D (5 bases). The CDR3 is made up of 15 amino acids. The germline V gene encodes CDR1 SGHAT and CDR2 FQNNGV. Trimming left V 1 base short and J 4 bases short, with 12 bases between. This CDR3 reads CASSLVAGHPDTQYF. CDR3 DNA sequence: TGTGCCAGCAGCTTAGTCGCCGGACATCCAGATACGCAGTATTTT.

V usage is TRBV29-1 and J usage is TRBJ2-5, with 9 bases identical to TRBD1. V lost 4 bases to trimming and J lost 0 bases; unmatched junction nucleotides: 3. The germline V gene has CDR1 SQVTM and CDR2 ANQGSEA. The CDR3 sequence is 14 residues long. CDR3 sequence: CSVVWTGDQETQYF. CDR3 nucleotides: TGCAGCGTTGTGTGGACAGGGGACCAAGAGACCCAGTACTTC.

V gene TRBV2 combines with J gene TRBJ2-1, with a tentative D call TRBD2 (6 bases). Germline V gives CDR1 SNHLY, CDR2 FYNNEI. The V end was cut by 1 base, the J end by 1 base, with 8 bases between. The CDR3 consists of 15 residues. CDR3 DNA: TGTGCCAGCAGTGAAGTAGCGGCTTCCTACAATGAGCAGTTCTTC. It specifies CASSEVAASYNEQFF.

V is TRBV6-2 or TRBV6-3 and J is TRBJ2-5; 9 nucleotides align to TRBD1. The CDR3 spans 13 residues. CDR1 MNHEY and CDR2 SVGEGT come from the germline V gene. V lost 5 bases, J lost 5 bases, and 3 bases stayed unmatched. The CDR3 bases are TGTGCCAGCAGTGGGACAGGGTGGGAGACCCAGTACTTC. It yields the protein CASSGTGWETQYF.

The chain links TRBV7-9 to TRBJ1-4; TRBD1 matches 12 bases. Trimming took 8 bases from V and 5 from J; bases not matched to a gene: 6. Germline CDR1 and CDR2: SEHNR and FQNEAQ (reference sequence). The CDR3 has 15 residues. This chain's CDR3 is CASGYGTGGNEKLFF. The CDR3 nucleotides are TGTGCCAGCGGCTATGGGACAGGGGGCAATGAAAAACTGTTTTTT.

This chain joins TRBV27 and TRBJ2-1; 14 nucleotides align to TRBD2. CDR1 and CDR2 from the germline V gene are MNHEY and SMNVEV (reference sequence). The CDR3 has 15 amino acids. Trimming cost V 5 bases and J 7 bases; bases outside gene matches: 4. CDR3 sequence reads: CASSAGLAGVNEQFF. The CDR3, as DNA: TGTGCCAGCAGTGCGGGACTAGCGGGGGTTAATGAGCAGTTCTTC.

V and J are TRBV30 and TRBJ1-6, with 11 bases that match TRBD1. Germline trimming cut 5 bases from V and 7 bases from J; bases unmatched to any gene: 16. This CDR3 spans 18 amino acids. Germline V CDR1 and CDR2: GTSNPN, SVGIG (reference sequence). In nucleotides, the CDR3 is TGTGCCTGGGCACGGACAGGGGGCATCCCTATTGGGAATTCACCCCTCCACTTT. Protein sequence: CAWARTGGIPIGNSPLHF.

The chain links TRBV13 to TRBJ2-2; 7 bases align to TRBD2. The CDR3 consists of 15 residues. CDR1 PRHDT and CDR2 FYEKMQ come from the germline V gene (reference sequence). The junction had 8 bases not matched to a gene; V was cut back by 3 bases and J by 7 bases. CDR3 in DNA: TGTGCCAGCAGCTTCGCCGGGACGGGAGGCGGGGAGCTGTTTTTT. This codes for CASSFAGTGGGELFF. The full variable domain, completed using reference TRBV13 and TRBJ2-2, is AAGVIQSPRHLIKEKRETATLKCYPIPRHDTVYWYQQGPGQDPQFLISFYEKMQSDKGSIPDRFSAQQFSDYHSELNMSSLELGDSALYFCASSFAGTGGGELFFGEGSRLTVL.

The chain couples TRBV5-4 to TRBJ1-4; D not resolved. Germline V CDR1 and CDR2: SGHNT, YYREEE (reference sequence). Trimming left V 0 bases short and J 7 bases short, with 13 bases between. The CDR3 length is 15 residues. CDR3 sequence reads: CASSLAPGIGEKLFF. CDR3 DNA sequence: TGTGCCAGCAGCTTGGCCCCCGGTATCGGTGAAAAACTGTTTTTT.

V and J are TRBV18 and TRBJ1-1; a possible D gene is TRBD1 (5 bases). Trimming cost V 2 bases and J 1 base, with 11 bases left between them. Germline CDR1 reads KGHSH; CDR2 reads LQKENI. The CDR3 extends over 15 amino acids. The CDR3 region has the DNA TGTGCCAGCTCACCAACTCCCAGGGAGAACACTGAAGCTTTCTTT. Translating gives CASSPTPRENTEAFF.

This clone has only one observation. At one of its ends the junction is not consistent with the germline gene, which may arise from a read error. The DNA of the CDR3 is TGTGCCAGCGGTGAAGCGGGGGCGAGCAATCAGCCCCAGCATTTT. This translates into CASGEAGASNQPQHF. This chain connects TRBV6-1 to TRBJ1-5; D possibly corresponds to TRBD1 (6 bases). This CDR3 has 15 residues. Germline V gene sequence: CDR1 MNHNS, CDR2 SASEGT.